The 21 T cell receptor beta chains below were found in one sample sequenced in a study of T cells after yellow fever vaccination. A single record per CDR3 protein comes from TCRdb applying MiXCR to the 5' RACE reads. The sample has about 50,000 distinct CDR3 sequences; about 5.6% are singletons. The sequencing used PBMCs, either bulk or a sorted T-cell subset (CD4+, CD8+, memory, or dextramer-sorted; not recorded which), collected on the day of the yellow fever booster vaccination. The receptors were gathered from a man between 18 and 35 years old who received the YFV17D yellow fever vaccine.

The rearrangement joins TRBV9 to TRBJ1-6; 8 nucleotides match TRBD1. The length of the CDR3 is 15 residues. Germline-derived CDR1 and CDR2 are SGDLS and YYNGEE. V was pared by 0 bases and J by 9 bases, with 5 bases of the junction left unmatched. The CDR3 nucleotides are TGTGCCAGCAGCGTAGGACAGGGGTTGGGTTCACCCCTCCACTTT. Translating it yields CASSVGQGLGSPLHF.

The DNA for the CDR3 is TGTGCCAGTAGTATTTTCCTAGCGGGGCATCGGGGTGAGCAGTTCTTC. It encodes CASSIFLAGHRGEQFF. This chain connects TRBV19 to TRBJ2-1; the match to TRBD2 covers 9 bases. Germline values: CDR1 LNHDA, CDR2 SQIVND (reference sequence). V was pared by 3 bases and J by 9 bases, with 12 bases of the junction left unmatched. The CDR3 sequence is 16 residues long.

In its sample, this clonotype was seen many times. The genes are TRBV10-3 and TRBJ1-2, with D unclear. This CDR3 region has 15 residues. The V and J ends lost 4 bases and 4 bases respectively, with 16 bases between them. Germline V gene lookup returns CDR1 ENHRY and CDR2 SYGVKD. CDR3 protein: CAISAPVGKAYGYTF. DNA for the CDR3: TGTGCCATCAGTGCGCCAGTTGGGAAGGCCTATGGCTACACCTTC.

This clonotype was seen only a few times. The chain employs TRBV7-9 and TRBJ2-1; D is perhaps TRBD2 (7 bases). The CDR3 has 13 amino acids. In germline, CDR1 is SEHNR, CDR2 FQNEAQ (reference sequence). CDR3 DNA sequence: TGTGCTACGGCGGGGGACAACTACAATGAGCAGTTCTTC. It is translated as CATAGDNYNEQFF.

The sample holds a few counts of this clonotype. The CDR3 sequence: CSVVIWAGANVLTF. Here the CDR3 DNA reads TGCAGCGTTGTGATCTGGGCTGGGGCCAACGTCCTGACTTTC. The chain joins TRBV29-1 to TRBJ2-6; D not resolved. Germline V gene data show CDR1 as SQVTM and CDR2 as ANQGSEA. Trimming took 4 bases from V and 2 from J, leaving 9 bases between them. The CDR3 is 14 residues long.

This clonotype was counted only a few times. The chain recombines TRBV25-1 with TRBJ1-6; possible D gene TRBD1, 5 bases. V lost 3 bases, J lost 8 bases, and 11 bases lay in between. The CDR3 loop spans 14 amino acids. Germline CDR1 is MGHDK and CDR2 is SYGVNS. CDR3 region: CASSDWGEDSPLHF. CDR3 in DNA: TGTGCCAGCAGTGACTGGGGGGAGGATTCACCCCTCCACTTT.

This clonotype was picked up many times. This sequence joins TRBV10-3 and TRBJ2-1; 11 bases are a match to TRBD1. The CDR3 runs 14 residues. The V segment lost 3 bases and the J segment 10 bases; nucleotides outside the gene matches: 5. From germline, CDR1 is ENHRY and CDR2 SYGVKD. CDR3 region: CAISDGQGAGEQFF. In DNA, the CDR3 is TGTGCCATCAGTGACGGACAGGGGGCAGGAGAGCAGTTCTTC.

Comments on this clonotype: A read error may be the cause here, since a much bigger clone is one base away. The chain joins TRBV9 to TRBJ1-4; 8 nucleotides align to TRBD1. Looked up from germline, CDR1 is SGDLS and CDR2 is YYNGEE. The CDR3 contains 15 residues. Here the CDR3 reads CSSSVEGDRGEKLFF. CDR3 coding DNA: TGTTCCAGCAGCGTAGAGGGTGACAGGGGTGAAAAACTGTTTTTT.

The table lists this clonotype with many counts. This rearrangement joins TRBV20-1 to TRBJ1-1; 8 nucleotides line up with TRBD1. The V gene's germline CDR1 is DFQATT and CDR2 SNEGSKA (reference sequence). Trimming removed 5 bases from V and 1 base from J; junction bases left unmatched: 12. This CDR3 has 16 residues. The CDR3 sequence is CSAPFQGAPGNTEAFF. CDR3 sequence (DNA): TGCAGTGCTCCTTTTCAGGGGGCGCCTGGGAACACTGAAGCTTTCTTT.

This clonotype was counted between two and nine times. J is TRBJ1-6 and V is TRBV6-6; D perhaps matches TRBD1 (5 bases). The CDR3 sequence is 15 residues long. Germline assignment: CDR1 MNHNY and CDR2 SVGAGI (reference sequence). V was cut by 0 bases and J by 5 bases, with 8 bases left in between. The CDR3 DNA follows: TGTGCCAGCAGTTACTCCCGGGACGATAATTCACCCCTCCACTTT. It specifies CASSYSRDDNSPLHF.

This clonotype was seen many times. The V gene is TRBV18, the J gene TRBJ1-1, with 9 bases identical to TRBD1. Germline CDR1 is KGHSH and CDR2 is LQKENI. V lost 4 bases to trimming and J lost 4 bases; unmatched junction nucleotides: 1. The CDR3 consists of 13 residues. The CDR3 sequence: CASSQGQGTEAFF. The CDR3, as DNA: TGTGCCAGCTCACAGGGACAGGGCACTGAAGCTTTCTTT. The complete variable domain, with remaining parts taken from reference TRBV18 and TRBJ1-1, reads NAGVMQNPRHLVRRRGQEARLRCSPMKGHSHVYWYRQLPEEGLKFMVYLQKENIIDESGMPKERFSAEFPKEGPSILRIQQVVRGDSAAYFCASSQGQGTEAFFGQGTRLTVV.

J is TRBJ2-2 and V is TRBV4-1; TRBD2 is a possible D gene (6 bases). The CDR3 loop spans 15 amino acids. CDR1 is MGHRA, CDR2 YSYEKL, per germline. Trimming removed 1 base at V and 6 bases at J, with 12 bases between. CDR3 sequence (DNA): TGCGCCAGCAGCCAAGTGGCGGGATCGGCCGGGGAGCTGTTTTTT. Amino acids: CASSQVAGSAGELFF.

This clonotype was detected ten times or more. The genes are TRBV4-1 and TRBJ1-2, with TRBD1 matching 7 bases. The V segment lost 1 base and the J segment 6 bases; nucleotides outside the gene matches: 8. Looked up from germline, CDR1 is MGHRA and CDR2 is YSYEKL. This CDR3 has 15 amino acids. The CDR3 region has the DNA TGCGCCAGCAGCCAAGCAGTCGGGACAGTGCATGGCTACACCTTC. It codes for CASSQAVGTVHGYTF.

V gene TRBV10-3 combines with J gene TRBJ2-7; possible D gene TRBD2, 7 bases. Germline loops: CDR1 ENHRY, CDR2 SYGVKD. CDR3 size: 14 residues. Trimming cost V 6 bases and J 4 bases, with 16 bases left between them. The CDR3 bases are TGTGCCATCAGGGAGGAGGGGGGGACATACGAGCAGTACTTC. Its protein is CAIREEGGTYEQYF.

The table lists this clonotype with many counts. Here the CDR3 reads CASSFRVTGGRNQPQHF. The CDR3 DNA reads TGTGCCAGCAGTTTTAGGGTCACAGGGGGGAGGAATCAGCCCCAGCATTTT. The chain has TRBV27 and TRBJ1-5; 8 bases line up with TRBD1. The germline V gene encodes CDR1 MNHEY and CDR2 SMNVEV (reference sequence). The CDR3 covers 17 residues. The V and J ends lost 3 bases and 4 bases, in that order; junction bases with no gene match: 11.

This clonotype turned up a few times. The chain has TRBV30 and TRBJ2-1; D is uncertain. The V gene lost 0 bases and the J gene lost 6 bases, with 15 bases spanning the gap. Germline CDR1 and CDR2: GTSNPN and SVGIG (reference sequence). The CDR3 is made up of 15 amino acids. The chain's CDR3 is CAWSVLPPGANEQFF. CDR3 coding DNA: TGTGCCTGGAGTGTACTCCCCCCGGGCGCCAATGAGCAGTTCTTC.

There are a few counts of this clonotype. The chain employs TRBV4-1 and TRBJ1-2, with TRBD1 identical over 7 bases. J gave up 7 bases and V 4 bases, and 12 bases lay outside the gene matches. Germline loops: CDR1 MGHRA, CDR2 YSYEKL. The CDR3 is made up of 15 amino acids. CDR3 loop: CASSLQDRNFLGYTF. The CDR3 nucleotides are TGCGCCAGCAGCCTACAGGACAGGAATTTCCTTGGCTACACCTTC.

The chain recombines TRBV7-6 with TRBJ1-2, with D possibly matching TRBD1 (5 bases). CDR3 length: 15 amino acids. CDR1 is SGHVS and CDR2 is FNYEAQ in the germline V gene. Trimming pared 5 bases from V and 5 bases from J, leaving 18 bases between. The CDR3 here is CASSLSTKGLYGYTF. CDR3 DNA: TGTGCCAGCAGCCTTTCGACAAAGGGGTTGTATGGCTACACCTTC.

This clonotype has only a few counts. In nucleotides, the CDR3 is TGTGCCAGCAGCCCAGGGGTTCTTAGCTCCTACGAGCAGTACGTC. It yields the protein CASSPGVLSSYEQYV. The chain employs TRBV7-9 and TRBJ2-7, with a possible D match to TRBD1 (6 bases). Germline CDR1 SEHNR, CDR2 FQNEAQ (reference sequence). V lost 5 bases to trimming and J lost 0 bases, with 14 bases between them. The CDR3 consists of 15 residues.

This clonotype was detected a few times. This rearrangement joins TRBV6-5 to TRBJ1-1, with TRBD1 identical over 10 bases. Germline loops: CDR1 MNHEY, CDR2 SVGAGI. CDR3 length: 13 amino acids. Trimming took 6 bases from V and 6 from J; bases not matched to a gene: 4. CDR3 bases: TGTGCCAGCAGCTATGGGACAGGGGCTGAAGCTTTCTTT. Residues: CASSYGTGAEAFF.

This clonotype was detected a few times. Mismatch with germline at one junction end may stem from a read error. The V gene is TRBV7-7, the J gene TRBJ2-2; no clear D gene. This CDR3 is built from 12 residues. Germline loops: CDR1 SSHAT, CDR2 FNYEAQ (reference sequence). CDR3 bases: TGTGCTAGCAGCCCCGGGCCCAGGGAGCTGTTTTTT. It yields the protein CASSPGPRELFF.